This T cell receptor beta chain was identified during a study of blood T cell repertoires in COVID-19 (TCRdb year 2020). Background on the whole study: Samples from collaborators originated in the United States, Italy and Spain and spanned both the acute and convalescent phases of COVID-19. Where available, HLA class I and class II types were taken from metadata supplied by the sample provider and were not determined by assay-based typing. The dataset comprised deeply sampled blood TCRbeta repertoires from subjects exposed to, actively infected with, or recovered from COVID-19. The repertoires were made available in a free public database intended to serve as a resource for research on the immune response to SARS-CoV-2. The sample metadata nearly always contained a de-identified subject ID, COVID-19 status, age in years and sex. The material from the prospective study consisted of cDNA or gDNA derived from T cells, B-cell-depleted T cells, or PBMCs. Samples were obtained from the ongoing ImmuneRACE study (first 160 participants) and from roughly 1,300 subjects provided by 6 global collaborators. Summary of the overall study and its limitations: Clinical and demographic metadata were provided uncurated, with the amount varying by source and participant.

From cysteine to phenylalanine, the CDR3 is 13 amino acids long. Only CDR3 DNA remains: 39 bases, in frame from the first base. Taken from the germline V gene, the CDR1 and CDR2 loops are KGHDR and SFDVKD. Relative to germline, V is missing 7 bases and J is missing 8 bases, with 9 bases of the junction outside any gene match. This clone was seen only once. The target of this receptor is not known. No base qualities exist here, and no much larger clone lies one base off it. Enrolling through a virtual design, the prospective study's participants ranged in age from about 18 to 100 years and lived across more than 20 United States geographic areas. Cohort assignment in the prospective study relied on participant-reported clinical history from a screening survey and a study questionnaire. Exposed participants were defined as having been in contact with someone with a PCR-confirmed or clinician-diagnosed COVID-19 case within 2 weeks of study entry. Each participant in the prospective study had whole blood, serum and a nasopharyngeal or oropharyngeal swab collected by mobile phlebotomists. Participants in the prospective study had the option to provide additional blood draws and questionnaires over a roughly 2-month period. Prospective study blood samples were shipped either frozen or at room temperature before DNA extraction.

TCRbeta CDR3 regions were amplified from genomic DNA by means of the immunoSEQ Assay, a bias-controlled multiplex PCR. The authors processed their data as follows. Within the assay, amplification of reference gene primers was used to estimate how many nucleated cells each sample contained. Sequence reads were collapsed and filtered to measure the absolute abundance of every unique TCRbeta CDR3 rearrangement. Productive Simpson clonality was computed per sample as the square root of Simpson's diversity index over productive rearrangements. The clones in this table, taken by TCRdb from immuneACCESS, are in-frame only. Not every clone is retained; where verified, under half of the shortfall comes from an unresolved V gene, and the cause of the rest is unknown. Clonal size and the V and J genes are those of that table, whereas D and trimming came from the DNA. Recorded for this sample are 300,000 to 400,000 clones; approximately 91% of them occurred a single time. The top ten constitute about 4.2% of the sample.

The sequenced material came from PBMCs or T cells enriched from blood (not recorded which). The sequence came from a woman aged 30 to 39 who had been exposed to COVID-19. The chain employs TRBV24-1 and TRBJ1-1; 7 bases in the junction line up with TRBD1. The CDR3 here reads CATRNSGQPEAFF. The DNA sequence is TGTGCCACCAGAAACTCGGGACAGCCGGAAGCTTTCTTT.